The 20 T cell receptor beta chains given below trace back to one sample, sequenced in a study of early T cells in non-severe SARS-CoV-2 infection. From the 5' RACE reads, TCRdb called clonotypes with MiXCR, one entry per CDR3 protein. Altogether roughly 28,000 distinct CDR3 sequences are present, less than 4.5% being singletons, with the ten largest covering roughly 5.5%. The source material was whole blood. These receptors all stem from an adult who was a healthcare worker with PCR-confirmed SARS-CoV-2 infection or an uninfected control (not recorded which).

This clonotype was detected ten times or more. The chain uses TRBV11-2 and TRBJ2-1, with D hard to call. This CDR3 contains 13 residues. Germline V gene lookup returns CDR1 SGHAT and CDR2 FQNNGV. The V end was cut by 8 bases, the J end by 5 bases, with 13 bases between. The CDR3 DNA reads TGTGCCAGCCTCCCACGGAATGACAATGAGCAGTTCTTC. Residues: CASLPRNDNEQFF.

V usage is TRBV18 and J usage is TRBJ1-1; 8 bases align to TRBD1. The germline CDR1 and CDR2 sequences are KGHSH and LQKENI. The CDR3 runs 15 residues. V lost 5 bases and J lost 0; bases outside the gene matches: 5. CDR3 in DNA: TGTGCCAGCTCATTGGGACAGGCCCTGAACACTGAAGCTTTCTTT. Residues: CASSLGQALNTEAFF. Using reference TRBV18 and TRBJ1-1 for the parts outside the CDR3, the full variable domain is NAGVMQNPRHLVRRRGQEARLRCSPMKGHSHVYWYRQLPEEGLKFMVYLQKENIIDESGMPKERFSAEFPKEGPSILRIQQVVRGDSAAYFCASSLGQALNTEAFFGQGTRLTVV.

This clonotype was recorded many times. The V call is TRBV6-6, the J call TRBJ1-1; the match to TRBD1 covers 12 bases. CDR3 length: 17 amino acids. With 6 bases clipped from V and 3 bases from J, the junction kept 11 bases outside the gene matches. CDR1 and CDR2 from the germline V gene are MNHNY and SVGAGI (reference sequence). The DNA of the CDR3 is TGTGCCAGCAGCCACCGGGACAGGGGGCGCCTCGACACTGAAGCTTTCTTT. Protein sequence: CASSHRDRGRLDTEAFF.

This rearrangement joins TRBV11-2 to TRBJ2-5; 9 nucleotides line up with TRBD1. The V gene end was trimmed by 4 bases and the J gene end by 5 bases; junction bases not matched to a gene: 8. Germline V gene data show CDR1 as SGHAT and CDR2 as FQNNGV. The CDR3 loop spans 15 amino acids. The CDR3 loop is CASSSIQGARETQYF. CDR3 DNA: TGTGCCAGCAGCTCTATACAGGGGGCGCGGGAGACCCAGTACTTC.

This clonotype was seen ten or more times. J is TRBJ2-3 and V is TRBV10-3; TRBD1 aligns across 10 bases. CDR1 ENHRY and CDR2 SYGVKD come from the germline V gene. The trim removed 4 bases at V and 3 bases at J, leaving 7 bases unmatched. The CDR3 totals 16 residues. The CDR3 is CAISAGQGIRTDTQYF. CDR3 nucleotides: TGTGCCATCAGTGCGGGACAGGGGATTCGGACAGATACGCAGTATTTT.

The chain is built from TRBV5-6 and TRBJ2-7, with 7 bases lining up with TRBD1. Germline V lookup: CDR1 SGHDT, CDR2 YYEEEE. V lost 6 bases to trimming and J lost 1 base; unmatched junction nucleotides: 16. This CDR3 has 17 amino acids. CDR3 DNA: TGTGCCAGCACCAGGGGGATGGGGCAGACCTCTTCCTACGAGCAGTACTTC. Protein sequence: CASTRGMGQTSSYEQYF.

The table lists this clonotype with many counts. The chain couples TRBV20-1 to TRBJ1-6, with 7 bases fitting TRBD1. Germline trimming cut 6 bases from V and 7 bases from J; bases unmatched to any gene: 12. This CDR3 comprises 15 residues. Germline lookup yields CDR1 DFQATT and CDR2 SNEGSKA (reference sequence). The CDR3 coding sequence is TGCAGTGCAACCGGACAGGCGGTGGGGAATTCACCCCTCCACTTT. It specifies CSATGQAVGNSPLHF.

This clonotype was observed at least ten times. V usage is TRBV28 and J usage is TRBJ2-5; D is unclear. Germline loops: CDR1 MDHEN, CDR2 SYDVKM. The CDR3 contains 11 residues. The V and J ends lost 7 bases and 3 bases respectively, with 6 bases between them. CDR3 sequence reads: CASNREETQYF. CDR3 DNA sequence: TGTGCCAGCAATAGAGAAGAGACCCAGTACTTC.

V usage is TRBV6-6 and J usage is TRBJ1-3; D remains unclear. The CDR3 is 11 amino acids. CDR1 MNHNY and CDR2 SVGAGI come from the germline V gene (reference sequence). V dropped 10 bases and J dropped 4 bases, with 8 bases sitting between them. CDR3 sequence reads: CATTPGNTIYF. The CDR3, as DNA: TGTGCCACCACTCCAGGAAACACCATATATTTT.

This clonotype was seen at least ten times. The chain's CDR3 is CAISESTGSPRAYEQYF. The CDR3 DNA reads TGTGCCATCAGTGAGTCGACGGGCAGCCCTAGGGCCTACGAGCAGTACTTC. The rearrangement links TRBV10-3 to TRBJ2-7, with D uncertain. Germline-derived CDR1 and CDR2 are ENHRY and SYGVKD. The CDR3 totals 17 residues. V lost 0 bases and J lost 2, with 17 bases in between.

This clonotype was recorded a few times. The chain recombines TRBV7-9 with TRBJ1-1, with D possibly TRBD1 on 5 matching bases. V was shortened by 5 bases and J by 3 bases, with 10 bases between the two germline ends. The V gene's germline CDR1 is SEHNR and CDR2 FQNEAQ (reference sequence). The CDR3 runs to 13 residues. The CDR3 sequence: CASSPGTYTEAFF. CDR3 bases: TGTGCCAGCAGCCCCGGGACCTACACTGAAGCTTTCTTT.

The sample holds many counts of this clonotype. The J gene is TRBJ1-1, the V gene TRBV4-3, with a possible D match to TRBD1 (6 bases). V dropped 8 bases and J dropped 4 bases, with 17 bases sitting between them. CDR1 LGHNA and CDR2 YSLEER come from the germline V gene. This CDR3 region has 14 residues. CDR3 region: CASAKGVVSTEAFF. CDR3 bases: TGCGCCAGCGCCAAGGGGGTGGTGAGCACTGAAGCTTTCTTT.

The sample holds many counts of this clonotype. The chain has TRBV3-1 and TRBJ2-2; 8 nucleotides align to TRBD2. The CDR3 has 17 residues. The junction had 11 bases not matched to a gene; V was cut back by 5 bases and J by 3 bases. From germline, CDR1 is LGHDT and CDR2 YNNKEL (reference sequence). The CDR3: CASSAFGRGAYTGELFF. CDR3 DNA: TGTGCCAGCAGCGCCTTCGGGCGGGGGGCCTACACCGGGGAGCTGTTTTTT.

This clonotype was counted many times. The gene calls are TRBV7-2 and TRBJ1-3, with 9 bases fitting TRBD1. Trimming took 10 bases from V and 4 from J; bases not matched to a gene: 11. CDR1 and CDR2 from the germline V gene are SGHTA and FQGNSA. The length of the CDR3 is 15 residues. In DNA, the CDR3 is TGTGCCACCACCAAAACGGGACAGGGAGGAAACACCATATATTTT. Protein: CATTKTGQGGNTIYF.

On this clonotype: This may be a read error, as it is one base from a much larger clone. The chain is built from TRBV28 and TRBJ1-6; D perhaps matches TRBD1 (6 bases). V lost 4 bases and J 0 bases, leaving 7 bases between the germline ends. The V gene's germline CDR1 is MDHEN and CDR2 SYDVKM. The CDR3 loop spans 15 amino acids. The CDR3 region is CASSSRGSYNSPLHF. As DNA, the CDR3 is TGTGCCAGCAGTTCCAGGGGCTCCTATAATTCACCCCTCCACTTT.

The chain carries TRBV7-2 and TRBJ2-5; 14 positions match TRBD2. The CDR3 consists of 17 residues. Germline V gene sequence: CDR1 SGHTA, CDR2 FQGNSA. Trimming at V came to 5 bases and at J to 2 bases, leaving 7 bases not matched to a gene. The CDR3 sequence: CASSPPGLAGGQETQYF. CDR3 coding DNA: TGTGCCAGCAGCCCGCCTGGACTAGCGGGGGGACAAGAGACCCAGTACTTC.

This clonotype was detected many times. This chain uses TRBV7-2 with TRBJ2-3; D possibly corresponds to TRBD1 (6 bases). CDR1 is SGHTA and CDR2 is FQGNSA in the germline V gene. The CDR3 sequence is 14 residues long. V was shortened by 3 bases and J by 6 bases, with 13 bases between the two germline ends. The chain's CDR3 is CASSFRQGPDTQYF. The CDR3, as DNA: TGTGCCAGCAGCTTCCGCCAGGGGCCCGATACGCAGTATTTT.

This clonotype was counted ten times or more. V and J are TRBV10-1 and TRBJ2-1; D ambiguous. Looked up from germline, CDR1 is WNHNN and CDR2 is SYGVQD (reference sequence). There are 13 residues in the CDR3. With 3 bases removed from V and 3 bases from J, the gap between germline ends came to 6 bases. The CDR3 DNA reads TGCGCCAGCAGTGATATAGACTACAATGAGCAGTTCTTC. Encoded protein: CASSDIDYNEQFF.

This clonotype was seen many times. The CDR3 DNA is TGTGCCTCCATTCCCGGGACAGGATCCTACAATGAGCAGTTCTTC. Translation: CASIPGTGSYNEQFF. The rearrangement joins TRBV6-6 to TRBJ2-1; 8 bases match TRBD1. The CDR3 spans 15 residues. Germline V CDR1 and CDR2: MNHNY, SVGAGI (reference sequence). After removal of 11 bases from V and 1 base from J, the junction contained 10 bases not matched to a gene.

Ten or more counts support this clonotype. The chain is built from TRBV30 and TRBJ1-2; D is unclear. This CDR3 has 12 amino acids. Germline assignment: CDR1 GTSNPN and CDR2 SVGIG (reference sequence). V lost 2 bases and J 4 bases, leaving 8 bases between the germline ends. The CDR3 bases are TGTGCCTGGAGTTCTTCTACCTATGGCTACACCTTC. Translation: CAWSSSTYGYTF.